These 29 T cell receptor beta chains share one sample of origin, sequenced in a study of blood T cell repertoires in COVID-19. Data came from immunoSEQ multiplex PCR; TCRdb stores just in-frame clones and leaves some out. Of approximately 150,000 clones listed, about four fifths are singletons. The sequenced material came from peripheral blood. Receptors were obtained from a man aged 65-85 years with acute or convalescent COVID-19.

The CDR3 coding sequence is TGCGCCAGCAGCTCAGGGGTGGATCAGCCCCAGCATTTT. This encodes CASSSGVDQPQHF. The chain recombines TRBV5-1 with TRBJ1-5, with a weak D call TRBD1 (6 bases). V dropped 3 bases and J dropped 5 bases, with 9 bases sitting between them. The CDR3 covers 13 residues. Germline V gene sequence: CDR1 SGHRS, CDR2 YFSETQ. The whole variable domain, remainder taken from reference TRBV5-1 and TRBJ1-5, is KAGVTQTPRYLIKTRGQQVTLSCSPISGHRSVSWYQQTPGQGLQFLFEYFSETQRNKGNFPGRFSGRQFSNSRSEMNVSTLELGDSALYLCASSSGVDQPQHFGDGTRLSIL.

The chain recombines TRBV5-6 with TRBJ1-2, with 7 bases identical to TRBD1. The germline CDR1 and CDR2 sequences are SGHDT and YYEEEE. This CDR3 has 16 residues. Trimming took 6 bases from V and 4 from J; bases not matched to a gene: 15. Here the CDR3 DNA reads TGTGCCAGCAACGAGCTGGGACAGAGGCAAGGCTATGGCTACACCTTC. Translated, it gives CASNELGQRQGYGYTF.

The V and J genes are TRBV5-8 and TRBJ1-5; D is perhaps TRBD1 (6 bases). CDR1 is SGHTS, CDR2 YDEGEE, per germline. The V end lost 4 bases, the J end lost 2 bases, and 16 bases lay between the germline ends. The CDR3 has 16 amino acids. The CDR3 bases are TGTGCCAGCAGCCTCATGGGGGCAGGTGGCAATCAGCCCCAGCATTTT. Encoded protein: CASSLMGAGGNQPQHF.

The CDR3 bases are TGTGCCAGCAGCCCAGGGGGAGGCGACACAGATACGCAGTATTTT. Protein: CASSPGGGDTDTQYF. The rearrangement links TRBV11-3 to TRBJ2-3; perhaps TRBD1 as D (7 bases). V lost 5 bases, J lost 2 bases, and 14 bases lay in between. The CDR3 consists of 15 residues. Germline loops: CDR1 SGHNT, CDR2 YENEEA.

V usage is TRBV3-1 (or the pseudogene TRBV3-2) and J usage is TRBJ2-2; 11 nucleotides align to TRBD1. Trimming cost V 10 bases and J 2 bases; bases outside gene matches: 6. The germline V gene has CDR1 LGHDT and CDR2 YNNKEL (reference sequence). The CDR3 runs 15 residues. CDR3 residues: CATEDRGRNTGELFF. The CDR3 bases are TGTGCCACCGAGGACAGGGGGCGCAACACCGGGGAGCTGTTTTTT.

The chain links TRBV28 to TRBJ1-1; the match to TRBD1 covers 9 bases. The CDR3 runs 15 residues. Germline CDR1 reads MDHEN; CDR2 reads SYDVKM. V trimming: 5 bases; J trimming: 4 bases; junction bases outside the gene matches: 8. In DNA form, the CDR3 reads TGTGCCAGCAGTGGGAACAGGGGGCGCGGCACTGAAGCTTTCTTT. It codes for CASSGNRGRGTEAFF.

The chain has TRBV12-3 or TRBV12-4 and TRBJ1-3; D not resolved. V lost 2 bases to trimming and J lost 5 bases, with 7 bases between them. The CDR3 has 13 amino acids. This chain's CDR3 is CASSLRARNTIYF. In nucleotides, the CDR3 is TGTGCCAGCAGTTTACGAGCCCGAAACACCATATATTTT.

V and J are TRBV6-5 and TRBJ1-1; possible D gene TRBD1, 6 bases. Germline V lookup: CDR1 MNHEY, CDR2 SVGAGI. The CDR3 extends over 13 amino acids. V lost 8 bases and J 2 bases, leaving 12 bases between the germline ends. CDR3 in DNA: TGTGCCAGCCCGGGGACACCCAACACTGAAGCTTTCTTT. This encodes CASPGTPNTEAFF.

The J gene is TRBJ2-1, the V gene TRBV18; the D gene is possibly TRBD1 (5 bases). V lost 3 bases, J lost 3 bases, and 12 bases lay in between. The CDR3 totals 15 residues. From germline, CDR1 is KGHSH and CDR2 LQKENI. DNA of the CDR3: TGTGCCAGCTCACCGACAGCTGCTGGCTACAATGAGCAGTTCTTC. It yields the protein CASSPTAAGYNEQFF.

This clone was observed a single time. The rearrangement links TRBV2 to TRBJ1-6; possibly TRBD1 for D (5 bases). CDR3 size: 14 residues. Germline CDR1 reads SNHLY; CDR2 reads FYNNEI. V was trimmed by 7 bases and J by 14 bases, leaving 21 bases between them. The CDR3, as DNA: TGTGCCAGCATGGTCCAGTCGGGGGTTTCGGCCCTCCACTTT. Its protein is CASMVQSGVSALHF.

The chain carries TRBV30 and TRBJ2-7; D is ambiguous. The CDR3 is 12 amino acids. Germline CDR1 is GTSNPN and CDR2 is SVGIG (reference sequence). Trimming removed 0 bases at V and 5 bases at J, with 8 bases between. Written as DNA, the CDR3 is TGTGCCTGGAGTGTGAGGTGCGACGAGCAGTACTTC. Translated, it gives CAWSVRCDEQYF.

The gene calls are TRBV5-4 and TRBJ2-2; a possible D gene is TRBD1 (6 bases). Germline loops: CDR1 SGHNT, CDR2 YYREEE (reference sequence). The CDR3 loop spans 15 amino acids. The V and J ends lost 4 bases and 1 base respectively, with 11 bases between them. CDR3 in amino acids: CASSVSTGNTGELFF. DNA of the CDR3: TGTGCCAGCAGCGTATCGACAGGGAACACCGGGGAGCTGTTTTTT.

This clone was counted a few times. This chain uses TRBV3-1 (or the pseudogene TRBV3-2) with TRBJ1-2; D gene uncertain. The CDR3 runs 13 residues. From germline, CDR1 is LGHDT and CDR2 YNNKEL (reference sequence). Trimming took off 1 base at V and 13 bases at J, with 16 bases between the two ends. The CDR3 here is CASSQAVKGGLTF. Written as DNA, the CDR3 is TGTGCCAGCAGCCAAGCCGTGAAGGGCGGGCTCACCTTC.

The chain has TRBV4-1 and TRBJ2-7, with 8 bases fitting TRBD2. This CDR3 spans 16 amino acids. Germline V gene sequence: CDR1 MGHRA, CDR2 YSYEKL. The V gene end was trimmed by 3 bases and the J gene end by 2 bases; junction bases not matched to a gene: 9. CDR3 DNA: TGCGCCAGCAGCCAGGCCGAACTAGCGGCCACCTACGAGCAGTACTTC. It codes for CASSQAELAATYEQYF.

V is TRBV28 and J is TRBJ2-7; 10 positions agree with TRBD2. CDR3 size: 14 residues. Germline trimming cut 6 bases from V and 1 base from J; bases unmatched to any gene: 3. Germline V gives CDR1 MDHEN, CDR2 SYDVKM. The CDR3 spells CASRASGGSYEQYF. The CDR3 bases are TGTGCCAGCAGGGCTAGCGGGGGATCCTACGAGCAGTACTTC.

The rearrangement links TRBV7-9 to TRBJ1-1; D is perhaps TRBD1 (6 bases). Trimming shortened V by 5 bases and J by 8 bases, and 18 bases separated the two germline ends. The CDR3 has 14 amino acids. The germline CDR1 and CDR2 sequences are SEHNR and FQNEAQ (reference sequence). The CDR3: CASSPQTGRLEAFF. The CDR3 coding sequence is TGTGCCAGCAGCCCCCAGACAGGCCGATTAGAAGCTTTCTTT.

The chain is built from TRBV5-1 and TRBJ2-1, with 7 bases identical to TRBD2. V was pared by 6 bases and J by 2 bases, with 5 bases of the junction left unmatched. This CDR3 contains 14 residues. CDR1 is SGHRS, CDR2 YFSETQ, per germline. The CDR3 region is CASTKRGAYNEQFF. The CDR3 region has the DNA TGCGCCAGCACTAAGCGGGGAGCCTACAATGAGCAGTTCTTC.

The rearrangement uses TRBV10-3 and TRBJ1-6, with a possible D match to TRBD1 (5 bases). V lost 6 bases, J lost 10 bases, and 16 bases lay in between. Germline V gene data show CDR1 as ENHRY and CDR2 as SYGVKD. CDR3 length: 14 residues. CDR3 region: CAIRPGLGGSPLHF. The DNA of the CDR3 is TGTGCCATCAGACCGGGACTGGGGGGATCACCCCTCCACTTT.

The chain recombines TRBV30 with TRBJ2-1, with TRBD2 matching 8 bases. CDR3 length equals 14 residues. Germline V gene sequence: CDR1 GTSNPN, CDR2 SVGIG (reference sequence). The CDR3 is CAGSGVVRGDEQFF. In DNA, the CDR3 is TGTGCTGGGTCGGGTGTTGTGCGGGGGGATGAGCAGTTCTTC.

The CDR3 DNA sequence: TGTGCCAGCAGCTCGCGAGGGACAGGGGCAGAGACCCAGTACTTC. This gives the protein CASSSRGTGAETQYF. The J gene is TRBJ2-5, the V gene TRBV21-1; TRBD1 is the table's D call, not checked against the DNA. TRBV21-1 is tagged as a pseudogene. CDR3 size: 15 residues.

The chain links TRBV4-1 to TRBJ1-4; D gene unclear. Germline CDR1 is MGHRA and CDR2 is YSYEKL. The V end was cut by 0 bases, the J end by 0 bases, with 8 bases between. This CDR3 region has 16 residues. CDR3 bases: TGCGCCAGCAGCCAAGATGAGGCCGCAACTAATGAAAAACTGTTTTTT. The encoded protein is CASSQDEAATNEKLFF.

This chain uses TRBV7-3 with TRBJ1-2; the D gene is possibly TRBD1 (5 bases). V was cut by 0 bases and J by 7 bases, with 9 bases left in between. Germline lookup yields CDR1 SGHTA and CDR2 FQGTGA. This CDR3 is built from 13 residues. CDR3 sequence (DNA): TGTGCCAGCAGCTTAACGTCTCAGGGTGGCTACACCTTC. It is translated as CASSLTSQGGYTF.

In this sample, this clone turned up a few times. DNA of the CDR3: TGTGCCAGCTCACAAAGGGACAGGGGACGGGATTCACCCCTCCACTTT. Amino acids: CASSQRDRGRDSPLHF. This chain links TRBV18 with TRBJ1-6; 10 bases are a match to TRBD1. This CDR3 spans 16 amino acids. Trimming removed 4 bases from V and 8 bases from J; junction bases left unmatched: 8. Germline CDR1 and CDR2: KGHSH and LQKENI.

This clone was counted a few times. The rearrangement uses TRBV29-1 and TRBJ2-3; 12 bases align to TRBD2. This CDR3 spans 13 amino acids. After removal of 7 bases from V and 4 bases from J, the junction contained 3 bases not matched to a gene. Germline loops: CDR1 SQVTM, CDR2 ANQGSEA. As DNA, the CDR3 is TGCAGCGCCCTAGCGGGAGGGGCAGATACGCAGTATTTT. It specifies CSALAGGADTQYF.

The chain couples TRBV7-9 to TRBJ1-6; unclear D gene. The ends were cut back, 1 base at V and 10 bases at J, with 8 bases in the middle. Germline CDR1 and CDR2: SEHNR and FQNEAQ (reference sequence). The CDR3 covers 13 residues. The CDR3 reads CASSLGDVSPLHF. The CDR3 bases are TGTGCCAGCAGCTTAGGCGATGTCTCACCCCTCCACTTT.

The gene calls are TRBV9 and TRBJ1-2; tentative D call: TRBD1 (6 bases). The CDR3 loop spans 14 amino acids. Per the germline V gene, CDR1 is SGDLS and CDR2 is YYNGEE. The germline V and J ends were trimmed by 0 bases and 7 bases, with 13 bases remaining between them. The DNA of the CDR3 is TGTGCCAGCAGCGTAGATGGGGGGGCGCGTGGCTACACCTTC. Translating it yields CASSVDGGARGYTF.

The CDR3 here is CASSLVFGLEETQYF. In DNA, the CDR3 is TGCGCCAGCAGCTTGGTTTTCGGACTGGAAGAGACCCAGTACTTC. This chain connects TRBV5-1 to TRBJ2-5, with D possibly TRBD2 on 5 matching bases. Trimming stripped 0 bases from V and 3 bases from J, with 12 bases between. There are 15 residues in the CDR3. CDR1 and CDR2 from the germline V gene are SGHRS and YFSETQ.

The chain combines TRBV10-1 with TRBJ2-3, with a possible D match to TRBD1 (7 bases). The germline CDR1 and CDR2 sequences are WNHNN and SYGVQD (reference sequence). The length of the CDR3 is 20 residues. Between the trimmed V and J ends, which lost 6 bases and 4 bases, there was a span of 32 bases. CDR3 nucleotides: TGCGCCAGCAGCGGAGCTTTTGGGGATGGGACTTTAGGGGGCCCAGATACGCAGTATTTT. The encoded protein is CASSGAFGDGTLGGPDTQYF.

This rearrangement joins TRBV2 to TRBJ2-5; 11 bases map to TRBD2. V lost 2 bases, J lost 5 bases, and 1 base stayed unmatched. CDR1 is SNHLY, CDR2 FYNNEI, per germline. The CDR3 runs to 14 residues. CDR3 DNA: TGTGCCAGCAGTGAAATAGCGGGGGGGGAGACCCAGTACTTC. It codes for CASSEIAGGETQYF. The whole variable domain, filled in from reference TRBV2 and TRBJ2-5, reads EPEVTQTPSHQVTQMGQEVILRCVPISNHLYFYWYRQILGQKVEFLVSFYNNEISEKSEIFDDQFSVERPDGSNFTLKIRSTKLEDSAMYFCASSEIAGGETQYFGPGTRLLVL.